What follows are 28 T cell receptor beta chains derived from one specimen sequenced in a study of CD8 T cells in Susac syndrome. A quantity of about 0.45 to 1 ug RNA underwent reverse transcription using random hexamers. TCRdb independently ran MiXCR on the immunoSEQ multiplex PCR reads; one entry per CDR3 protein. The sample holds roughly 25,000 distinct CDR3 sequences; 80% to 95% are singletons and the top ten take approximately 0.65%. The specimen sequenced was CD8+ T cells from PBMCs. All receptors derive from a human donor with Susac syndrome.

This chain connects TRBV7-3 to TRBJ2-1; D might be TRBD1 (5 bases). CDR3 size: 15 residues. V dropped 4 bases and J dropped 8 bases, with 18 bases sitting between them. The germline gives CDR1 SGHTA, CDR2 FQGTGA. CDR3 bases: TGTGCCAGCAGCTCGCAGGGTAGCCTTTTCGATGAGCAGTTCTTC. Its translation: CASSSQGSLFDEQFF.

This clonotype was picked up one time. This chain uses TRBV5-1 with TRBJ1-6; TRBD1 might be the D (5 bases). V lost 3 bases and J lost 7, with 14 bases in between. CDR3 length: 15 residues. Germline V gives CDR1 SGHRS, CDR2 YFSETQ. This chain's CDR3 is CASSSRLTANSPLHF. In DNA, the CDR3 is TGCGCCAGCAGCTCAAGATTGACAGCCAATTCACCCCTCCACTTT.

This chain connects TRBV5-1 to TRBJ2-7, with 7 bases matching TRBD2. Trimming at V came to 6 bases and at J to 6 bases, leaving 6 bases not matched to a gene. The CDR3 covers 12 residues. From germline, CDR1 is SGHRS and CDR2 YFSETQ. CDR3 sequence (DNA): TGCGCCAGCAACGTACCGGGGGGCGAGCAGTACTTC. Its translation: CASNVPGGEQYF.

On this clonotype: The junction and the germline gene differ at one end; a read error may be behind it. This chain connects TRBV5-6 to TRBJ2-7; D is perhaps TRBD1 or TRBD2 (5 bases each). Germline values: CDR1 SGHDT, CDR2 YYEEEE. The CDR3 totals 13 residues. The CDR3 spells CASSLWGSGGPVF. The CDR3 region has the DNA TGTGCCAGCAGCTTGTGGGGCTCCGGAGGCCCTGTGTTC.

The rearrangement links TRBV5-4 to TRBJ1-1; D call uncertain. V gave up 4 bases and J gave up 1 base, with 8 bases separating them. Germline CDR1 is SGHNT and CDR2 is YYREEE (reference sequence). This CDR3 has 13 amino acids. CDR3 nucleotide sequence: TGTGCCAGCAGCCGGGCCGAGAACACTGAAGCTTTCTTT. Its protein product is CASSRAENTEAFF.

This chain uses TRBV6-2 or TRBV6-3 with TRBJ1-5; D unresolved. The CDR3 totals 14 residues. Germline V gene sequence: CDR1 MNHEY, CDR2 SVGEGT. The ends were cut back, 6 bases at V and 0 bases at J, with 9 bases in the middle. The CDR3 spells CASSTDGSNQPQHF. CDR3 sequence (DNA): TGTGCCAGCAGCACAGACGGTAGCAATCAGCCCCAGCATTTT.

This chain uses TRBV6-5 with TRBJ1-4; unclear D gene. From germline, CDR1 is MNHEY and CDR2 SVGAGI. V was trimmed by 2 bases and J by 5 bases, leaving 9 bases between them. CDR3 size: 14 residues. The CDR3 sequence: CASSYSGPNEKLFF. In DNA form, the CDR3 reads TGTGCCAGCAGTTACAGTGGCCCCAATGAAAAACTGTTTTTT.

This clonotype has more than one count but fewer than ten. The chain employs TRBV6-5 and TRBJ2-7, with D perhaps matching TRBD1 or TRBD2 (5 bases each). The CDR3 has 13 amino acids. From germline, CDR1 is MNHEY and CDR2 SVGAGI. V lost 6 bases, J lost 2 bases, and 11 bases lay in between. The CDR3 protein is CASSPSGPYEQYF. In nucleotides, the CDR3 is TGTGCCAGCAGCCCTTCGGGACCCTACGAGCAGTACTTC.

This chain uses TRBV18 with TRBJ2-7; 12 bases line up with TRBD1. Germline loops: CDR1 KGHSH, CDR2 LQKENI. The CDR3 contains 15 residues. V shed 4 bases and J 3 bases; nucleotides not matched to a gene: 4. The CDR3: CASSHRDRGHYEQYF. The CDR3 bases are TGTGCCAGCTCACACCGGGACAGGGGGCACTACGAGCAGTACTTC.

The chain couples TRBV7-9 to TRBJ1-6; D ambiguous. Germline CDR1 reads SEHNR; CDR2 reads FQNEAQ (reference sequence). Trimming cost V 5 bases and J 7 bases, with 15 bases left between them. The CDR3 has 15 amino acids. CDR3 loop: CASSPAGGRNSPLHF. The CDR3, as DNA: TGTGCCAGCAGCCCCGCGGGAGGGAGGAATTCACCCCTCCACTTT.

This clonotype appeared once. The chain links TRBV3-1 to TRBJ2-1; D perhaps matches TRBD2 (6 bases). This CDR3 region has 15 residues. The V gene's germline CDR1 is LGHDT and CDR2 YNNKEL (reference sequence). Deletions cut 2 bases from V and 2 bases from J, with 10 bases between. The CDR3 reads CASSQKGRPYNEQFF. The CDR3 coding sequence is TGTGCCAGCAGCCAAAAGGGGAGGCCCTACAATGAGCAGTTCTTC.

The chain links TRBV28 to TRBJ2-1; maybe TRBD1 (6 bases). Germline-derived CDR1 and CDR2 are MDHEN and SYDVKM. V was cut by 5 bases and J by 3 bases, with 14 bases left in between. The CDR3 extends over 15 amino acids. The CDR3 loop is CASSPTGTLYNEQFF. The DNA of the CDR3 is TGTGCCAGCAGTCCCACCGGGACACTCTACAATGAGCAGTTCTTC.

The chain links TRBV6-5 to TRBJ2-3; 14 bases are a match to TRBD2. After removal of 0 bases from V and 3 bases from J, the junction contained 5 bases not matched to a gene. This CDR3 comprises 18 residues. Germline-derived CDR1 and CDR2 are MNHEY and SVGAGI. The DNA for the CDR3 is TGTGCCAGCAGTTACTCGGTGACTAGCGGGGGGGTAACAGATACGCAGTATTTT. Its translation: CASSYSVTSGGVTDTQYF.

J is TRBJ1-2 and V is TRBV4-3; 8 bases fit TRBD1. Germline V CDR1 and CDR2: LGHNA, YSLEER. There are 17 residues in the CDR3. The junction had 12 bases not matched to a gene; V was cut back by 3 bases and J by 3 bases. The CDR3 nucleotides read TGCGCCAGCAGCCATGACCAGGGGGCGACTTTTTACTATGGCTACACCTTC. It specifies CASSHDQGATFYYGYTF.

V and J are TRBV7-9 and TRBJ2-1; 11 nucleotides match TRBD2. CDR1 SEHNR and CDR2 FQNEAQ come from the germline V gene (reference sequence). V lost 1 base and J lost 6; bases outside the gene matches: 5. The CDR3 length is 16 residues. The CDR3 nucleotides are TGTGCCAGCAGCTTAGAGGGACTAGCGGCTCCCAATGAGCAGTTCTTC. Amino acids: CASSLEGLAAPNEQFF. Using reference TRBV7-9 and TRBJ2-1 for the parts outside the CDR3, the full variable domain is DTGVSQNPRHKITKRGQNVTFRCDPISEHNRLYWYRQTLGQGPEFLTYFQNEAQLEKSRLLSDRFSAERPKGSFSTLEIQRTEQGDSAMYLCASSLEGLAAPNEQFFGPGTRLTVL.

The rearrangement links TRBV7-8 to TRBJ2-1; D might be TRBD1 (6 bases). This CDR3 contains 14 residues. In germline, CDR1 is SGHVS, CDR2 FQNEAQ. V lost 5 bases to trimming and J lost 8 bases, with 16 bases between them. The CDR3 loop is CASSPRGRGDEQFF. The CDR3 coding sequence is TGTGCCAGCAGCCCTAGAGGCAGGGGTGATGAGCAGTTCTTC.

V gene TRBV27 combines with J gene TRBJ1-6, with D unclear. V lost 0 bases to trimming and J lost 3 bases, with 9 bases between them. CDR3 length equals 16 residues. From germline, CDR1 is MNHEY and CDR2 SMNVEV (reference sequence). The CDR3 region is CASSLSAGRYNSPLHF. CDR3 DNA sequence: TGTGCCAGCAGTTTATCGGCAGGCCGCTATAATTCACCCCTCCACTTT.

The rearrangement uses TRBV6-4 and TRBJ1-5; D not resolved. The germline V gene encodes CDR1 MRHNA and CDR2 SNTAGT. This CDR3 spans 14 amino acids. Trimming shortened V by 3 bases and J by 0 bases, and 6 bases separated the two germline ends. This chain's CDR3 is CASSEEYSNQPQHF. Here the CDR3 DNA reads TGTGCCAGCAGTGAAGAGTATAGCAATCAGCCCCAGCATTTT.

The chain recombines TRBV7-9 with TRBJ2-7, with D perhaps being TRBD1 or TRBD2 (5 bases each). Trimming left V 5 bases short and J 6 bases short, with 17 bases between. In germline, CDR1 is SEHNR, CDR2 FQNEAQ (reference sequence). The CDR3 consists of 14 residues. The CDR3 loop is CASSRTSEGIEQYF. DNA for the CDR3: TGTGCCAGCAGCCGCACCAGCGAGGGGATCGAGCAGTACTTC.

This chain connects TRBV14 to TRBJ2-3; D remains ambiguous. The CDR3 totals 14 residues. CDR1 is SGHDN and CDR2 is FVKESK in the germline V gene. Trimming removed 4 bases at V and 1 base at J, with 9 bases between. The CDR3 region is CASSLIAGTDTQYF. The CDR3 bases are TGTGCCAGCAGCCTTATCGCGGGCACAGATACGCAGTATTTT.

The CDR3 region has the DNA TGTGCCAGCAGCCAAGAGGATTGGGCCGTCCTATACAATGAGCAGTTCTTC. This encodes CASSQEDWAVLYNEQFF. The gene calls are TRBV3-1 and TRBJ2-1; D ambiguous. This CDR3 has 17 residues. Trimming left V 0 bases short and J 4 bases short, with 16 bases between. Germline V lookup: CDR1 LGHDT, CDR2 YNNKEL (reference sequence).

V usage is TRBV19 and J usage is TRBJ2-5, with TRBD2 matching 7 bases. The V gene end was trimmed by 7 bases and the J gene end by 0 bases; junction bases not matched to a gene: 2. The germline V gene has CDR1 LNHDA and CDR2 SQIVND (reference sequence). The CDR3 sequence is 13 residues long. CDR3 protein: CASIGGNQETQYF. CDR3 in DNA: TGTGCCAGTATCGGGGGGAACCAAGAGACCCAGTACTTC.

V is TRBV7-9 and J is TRBJ2-5; the match to TRBD2 covers 13 bases. CDR3 length: 16 residues. Germline V gene data show CDR1 as SEHNR and CDR2 as FQNEAQ (reference sequence). Trimming cost V 3 bases and J 1 base; bases outside gene matches: 2. The CDR3 here is CASSFTSGGAQETQYF. The CDR3 DNA sequence: TGTGCCAGCAGCTTTACTAGCGGGGGGGCCCAAGAGACCCAGTACTTC.

This rearrangement joins TRBV5-1 to TRBJ1-4; 7 bases map to TRBD1. This CDR3 is built from 14 residues. The germline gives CDR1 SGHRS, CDR2 YFSETQ. V was clipped by 0 bases and J by 7 bases; unmatched bases: 3. The CDR3 nucleotides are TGCGCCAGCAGCTTGGACAGGGGCATTGAAAAACTGTTTTTT. Amino acids: CASSLDRGIEKLFF.

The chain carries TRBV5-1 and TRBJ1-2; perhaps TRBD1 as D (6 bases). Between the trimmed V and J ends, which lost 3 bases and 1 base, there was a span of 10 bases. Germline V gene lookup returns CDR1 SGHRS and CDR2 YFSETQ. The CDR3 sequence is 14 residues long. The CDR3 region has the DNA TGCGCCAGCAGCTACGACAGGTTTAACTATGGCTACACCTTC. This translates into CASSYDRFNYGYTF.

The rearrangement uses TRBV6-6 and TRBJ1-6, with D uncertain. The CDR3 contains 15 residues. Trimming removed 6 bases from V and 7 bases from J, with 16 bases in between. Germline CDR1 reads MNHNY; CDR2 reads SVGAGI (reference sequence). The CDR3 DNA reads TGTGCCAGCAGGGGGTTTGAAGGGCGAAATTCACCCCTCCACTTT. Translating it yields CASRGFEGRNSPLHF.

As regards this clonotype: A junction end diverges from the germline sequence, so it may reflect a read error. The rearrangement links TRBV2 to TRBJ2-1; D is possibly TRBD2 (5 bases). CDR3 length: 13 amino acids. The germline gives CDR1 SNHLY, CDR2 FYNNEI. The CDR3 loop reads CASIASSSNEQFF. For the CDR3, the DNA is TGTGCCAGCATAGCTAGCTCCTCCAATGAGCAGTTCTTC.

This clonotype was seen only once. V is TRBV19 and J is TRBJ2-7; 12 nucleotides match TRBD1. Per germline, CDR1 LNHDA and CDR2 SQIVND (reference sequence). The trim removed 5 bases at V and 7 bases at J, leaving 9 bases unmatched. The CDR3 sequence is 15 residues long. CDR3 DNA: TGTGCCAGTAGTCCCTTCGGGACAGGGGGCTGGGAGCAGTACTTC. Protein: CASSPFGTGGWEQYF.